The 8 T cell receptor beta chains below all came from one sample that was sequenced in a study of regulatory T cells in long-lasting Graves disease. Library construction for TCR beta used iRepertoire HTBI primers and Arm-PCR of CDR3 regions. TCRdb used MiXCR to reprocess the multiplex PCR reads, holding one entry per CDR3 protein. Of some 340,000 distinct CDR3 sequences in the sample, approximately 25% were seen once. Regarding time point: persistent/refractory GD, antithyroid drugs over 5 years with positive TRAb. RNA extracted from PBMCs served as the sequencing template. The source material was peripheral blood mononuclear cells (PBMCs), sampled when the disease was refractory, from a patient treated with antithyroid drugs. Receptors originate from a woman in her thirties or forties with Graves disease.

This clonotype was recorded many times. The chain has TRBV28 and TRBJ2-2; possibly TRBD2 for D (6 bases). CDR1 is MDHEN, CDR2 SYDVKM, per germline. V lost 8 bases and J lost 2, with 18 bases in between. The CDR3 sequence is 16 residues long. In DNA, the CDR3 is TGTGCCAGCGCGGCCTGGAGGGCGGTCAACACCGGGGAGCTGTTTTTT. Its protein is CASAAWRAVNTGELFF.

Many counts were recorded for this clonotype. The rearrangement uses TRBV20-1 and TRBJ2-2, with 7 bases matching TRBD2. The ends lost 0 bases at V and 8 bases at J; junction bases unmatched: 12. Germline CDR1 is DFQATT and CDR2 is SNEGSKA (reference sequence). This CDR3 region has 16 residues. The CDR3 nucleotides are TGCAGTGCTAGAGATTTAGAGGGAGGGGAGGTAGGGGAGCTGTTTTTT. Translating gives CSARDLEGGEVGELFF.

This clonotype was recorded at least ten times. CDR3 DNA sequence: TGTGCCAGCAGTCAACTCCACGAGCAGTACTTC. Translated, it gives CASSQLHEQYF. This chain uses TRBV6-1 with TRBJ2-7, with no clear D. CDR3 length: 11 residues. V lost 5 bases to trimming and J lost 5 bases, with 7 bases between them. Per the germline V gene, CDR1 is MNHNS and CDR2 is SASEGT.

The rearrangement joins TRBV28 to TRBJ1-5; the D is unclear. This CDR3 is 15 amino acids long. Trimming left V 1 base short and J 3 bases short, with 10 bases between. Germline V CDR1 and CDR2: MDHEN, SYDVKM. The CDR3 reads CASSLFPRYNQPQHF. In DNA form, the CDR3 reads TGTGCCAGCAGTTTATTCCCCAGATACAATCAGCCCCAGCATTTT.

The gene calls are TRBV28 and TRBJ2-1; D is perhaps TRBD2 (5 bases). Germline V gene lookup returns CDR1 MDHEN and CDR2 SYDVKM. The CDR3 extends over 11 amino acids. V was cut by 6 bases and J by 10 bases, with 10 bases left in between. Here the CDR3 reads CASRTWREQFF. In nucleotides, the CDR3 is TGTGCCAGCAGAACCTGGAGGGAGCAGTTCTTC.

This clonotype occurred many times. This rearrangement joins TRBV7-3 to TRBJ2-5; 9 nucleotides line up with TRBD1. CDR3 length: 13 amino acids. Germline assignment: CDR1 SGHTA and CDR2 FQGTGA. V shed 5 bases and J 5 bases; nucleotides not matched to a gene: 3. CDR3 sequence: CASSRQGGETQYF. The CDR3 DNA reads as TGTGCCAGCAGCCGACAGGGGGGGGAGACCCAGTACTTC. Filled out from reference TRBV7-3 and TRBJ2-5, the complete variable domain reads GAGVSQTPSNKVTEKGKYVELRCDPISGHTALYWYRQSLGQGPEFLIYFQGTGAADDSGLPNDRFFAVRPEGSVSTLKIQRTERGDSAVYLCASSRQGGETQYFGPGTRLLVL.

This clonotype showed up just a few times. This chain's CDR3 is CASIGQSSNQPQHF. CDR3 sequence (DNA): TGTGCCAGCATAGGTCAGAGTAGCAATCAGCCCCAGCATTTT. The chain links TRBV28 to TRBJ1-5; unclear D gene. The CDR3 runs to 14 residues. The germline V and J ends were trimmed by 7 bases and 0 bases, with 10 bases remaining between them. Per the germline V gene, CDR1 is MDHEN and CDR2 is SYDVKM.

This clonotype showed up just a few times. This chain uses TRBV3-1 with TRBJ2-7; unclear D gene. The CDR3 sequence is 12 residues long. Per germline, CDR1 LGHDT and CDR2 YNNKEL (reference sequence). Trimming left V 0 bases short and J 2 bases short, with 2 bases between. The CDR3 DNA follows: TGTGCCAGCAGCCAAGACACCTACGAGCAGTACTTC. Translated, it gives CASSQDTYEQYF.